This T cell receptor beta chain came from a study of shared clonotypes between healthy human individuals. Overall study results and limits: Unshared clonotypes carried lower generation probabilities than those common to all four donors. Shared clonotypes: 4.5% to 6% naive CD4, approximately 3.4% naive CD8, about 2.5% memory CD4, 0.4% memory CD8.

CDR1 is SGHRS and CDR2 is YFSETQ in the germline V gene. V was pared by 0 bases and J by 6 bases, with 22 bases between. This CDR3 has 17 residues. Produced via immunoSEQ multiplex PCR; TCRdb's table is partial and in-frame only. The sample includes fewer than 2.5 million clones, 80% to 95% of them seen just once. HIV-negative, healthy adults without recent acute infections or vaccinations were the donors. CD4+ cells underwent separation, giving CD45RA+ naive and CD45RA-negative memory subsets. Points on this clone: Its matching antigen is unknown.

This sequence originates from a man aged 18-30 years in good health. Some clones in this sample may be carry-over from other donors' samples. Sequenced input: naive CD4+ T cells from PBMCs. Subset denoted: CD45RA+ positively selected. The chain has TRBV5-1 and TRBJ2-7; no clear D. The CDR3 here is CASSLVARAEPIFEQYF. DNA for the CDR3: TGCGCCAGCAGCTTGGTGGCACGGGCGGAGCCTATTTTCGAGCAGTACTTC.